The 22 T cell receptor beta chains reported below all come from one sample, sequenced in a study of blood T cell repertoires in COVID-19. Profiling relied on immunoSEQ multiplex PCR, and the TCRdb table lists in-frame clones only, not all of them. The repertoire holds approximately 180,000 clones, with around 90% as singletons. Sequencing used peripheral blood. Every receptor here comes from a man in his fifties with acute or convalescent COVID-19.

The chain has TRBV7-2 and TRBJ2-2; TRBD1 agrees at 10 bases. J lost 4 bases, V lost 6 bases, and 5 bases had no gene match. The CDR3 extends over 15 amino acids. CDR1 SGHTA and CDR2 FQGNSA come from the germline V gene. The CDR3 region is CASRRQGAGTGELFF. Written as DNA, the CDR3 is TGTGCCAGCAGGAGACAGGGGGCGGGCACCGGGGAGCTGTTTTTT.

CDR3 DNA: TGCAGCGTTGCCTATACCTATGAGCAGTTCTTC. Residues: CSVAYTYEQFF. The chain employs TRBV29-1 and TRBJ2-1; D gene unclear. Germline V CDR1 and CDR2: SQVTM, ANQGSEA. The CDR3 totals 11 residues. Trimming stripped 4 bases from V and 8 bases from J, with 9 bases between.

The J gene is TRBJ2-7, the V gene TRBV5-5; 8 nucleotides align to TRBD2. With V trimmed by 1 base and J by 0 bases, 3 bases remained unmatched. The CDR3 length is 15 residues. Germline CDR1 is SGHKS and CDR2 is YYEKEE (reference sequence). Here the CDR3 DNA reads TGTGCCAGCAGCTTGACGGGGGGGAGCTCCTACGAGCAGTACGTC. Translated: CASSLTGGSSYEQYV.

The rearrangement joins TRBV10-3 to TRBJ1-5; D might be TRBD1 (6 bases). V lost 4 bases and J 2 bases, leaving 9 bases between the germline ends. The CDR3 extends over 14 amino acids. Germline CDR1 reads ENHRY; CDR2 reads SYGVKD. CDR3 nucleotides: TGTGCCATCAGTGTATCAGGGGGCAATCAGCCCCAGCATTTT. It codes for CAISVSGGNQPQHF.

The V call is TRBV14, the J call TRBJ2-1; TRBD2 matches 10 bases. V was pared by 5 bases and J by 4 bases, with 5 bases of the junction left unmatched. The V gene's germline CDR1 is SGHDN and CDR2 FVKESK. This CDR3 contains 15 residues. The CDR3, as DNA: TGTGCCAGCAGCTCCAGCGGGGGGGGATACAATGAGCAGTTCTTC. This encodes CASSSSGGGYNEQFF.

This clone was recorded a few times. This chain links TRBV4-1 with TRBJ2-2; 8 positions match TRBD2. V lost 3 bases, J lost 0 bases, and 3 bases stayed unmatched. This CDR3 comprises 16 residues. CDR1 is MGHRA, CDR2 YSYEKL, per germline. CDR3 region: CASSQGLVPNTGELFF. CDR3 in DNA: TGCGCCAGCAGCCAGGGACTAGTACCGAACACCGGGGAGCTGTTTTTT.

Remarks on this clone: Relative to the germline gene, one junction end is altered; a read error may explain this. The chain joins TRBV7-8 to TRBJ2-1; D perhaps matches TRBD1 (7 bases). This CDR3 is 14 amino acids long. The germline gives CDR1 SGHVS, CDR2 FQNEAQ. CDR3 bases: TGTGCCAGCACCCAGGGGGGTTCCTACAAAGAGCAGTTCTTC. This codes for CASTQGGSYKEQFF.

The V and J genes are TRBV11-2 and TRBJ2-7; TRBD2 matches 15 bases. The CDR3 is made up of 16 amino acids. CDR1 SGHAT and CDR2 FQNNGV come from the germline V gene. V dropped 5 bases and J dropped 4; count of bases not matched to a gene: 6. The CDR3 nucleotides read TGTGCCAGCAGCCCCCGGACTAGCGGGAGGGGTTACGAGCAGTACTTC. This gives the protein CASSPRTSGRGYEQYF.

The chain joins TRBV24-1 to TRBJ2-4, with a weak D call TRBD1 (6 bases). This CDR3 spans 17 amino acids. The V end was cut by 3 bases, the J end by 3 bases, with 17 bases between. The germline V gene encodes CDR1 KGHDR and CDR2 SFDVKD. As DNA, the CDR3 is TGTGCCACCAGTGATCCCAGGGGTCCCAAGGACAAAAACATTCAGTACTTC. This translates into CATSDPRGPKDKNIQYF.

The V call is TRBV5-1, the J call TRBJ2-5; perhaps TRBD2 as D (6 bases). The CDR3 spans 14 residues. V was pared by 6 bases and J by 0 bases, with 12 bases between. CDR1 and CDR2 (germline): SGHRS, YFSETQ. The CDR3 region is CASTPGEYQETQYF. DNA of the CDR3: TGCGCCAGCACTCCGGGAGAGTACCAAGAGACCCAGTACTTC.

V gene TRBV7-2 combines with J gene TRBJ2-2, with a tentative D call TRBD1 (6 bases). V dropped 1 base and J dropped 0 bases, with 6 bases sitting between them. The CDR3 is 15 amino acids. CDR1 SGHTA and CDR2 FQGNSA come from the germline V gene. CDR3 loop: CASSLDRANTGELFF. CDR3 DNA sequence: TGTGCCAGCAGCTTAGACAGGGCGAACACCGGGGAGCTGTTTTTT.

This clone was seen once. This chain connects TRBV27 to TRBJ2-2; TRBD2 matches 13 bases. The germline gives CDR1 MNHEY, CDR2 SMNVEV (reference sequence). The CDR3 runs 18 residues. V was pared by 7 bases and J by 2 bases, with 10 bases of the junction left unmatched. CDR3 sequence: CASKPGLAGVVNTGELFF. In DNA form, the CDR3 reads TGTGCCAGCAAGCCCGGACTAGCGGGAGTCGTTAACACCGGGGAGCTGTTTTTT.

The rearrangement uses TRBV28 and TRBJ2-3, with 8 bases matching TRBD1. CDR1 and CDR2 from the germline V gene are MDHEN and SYDVKM. V lost 3 bases and J lost 6; bases outside the gene matches: 11. This CDR3 is 16 amino acids long. The CDR3 nucleotides read TGTGCCAGCAGTTTTATGGCAGGGGGCTTAAGGGATACGCAGTATTTT. Protein: CASSFMAGGLRDTQYF.

This sequence joins TRBV7-2 and TRBJ2-1; 10 bases are a match to TRBD2. Germline V CDR1 and CDR2: SGHTA, FQGNSA. Trimming took 6 bases from V and 0 from J; bases not matched to a gene: 8. The CDR3 covers 17 residues. The CDR3 DNA follows: TGTGCCAGCAGTTCAGCCAGCGGGGGGGTCTCCTACAATGAGCAGTTCTTC. This encodes CASSSASGGVSYNEQFF.

This chain links TRBV7-2 with TRBJ2-2; weak D call: TRBD1 (5 bases). The CDR3 consists of 17 residues. Germline V CDR1 and CDR2: SGHTA, FQGNSA. Trimming left V 1 base short and J 1 base short, with 13 bases between. CDR3 in DNA: TGTGCCAGCAGCTTAGGGGTGGGGCGGATGAACACCGGGGAGCTGTTTTTT. This codes for CASSLGVGRMNTGELFF. Using reference TRBV7-2 and TRBJ2-2 for the parts outside the CDR3, the full variable domain is GAGVSQSPSNKVTEKGKDVELRCDPISGHTALYWYRQSLGQGLEFLIYFQGNSAPDKSGLPSDRFSAERTGGSVSTLTIQRTQQEDSAVYLCASSLGVGRMNTGELFFGEGSRLTVL.

This clone has more than one count but fewer than ten. The V and J genes are TRBV6-2 or TRBV6-3 and TRBJ1-2, with TRBD1 identical over 8 bases. Germline V lookup: CDR1 MNHEY, CDR2 SVGEGT. The V segment lost 4 bases and the J segment 7 bases; nucleotides outside the gene matches: 8. The CDR3 runs to 14 residues. DNA for the CDR3: TGTGCCAGCAGTTCCGACGGGACAGGCGGTGGCTACACCTTC. It translates to CASSSDGTGGGYTF.

V is TRBV25-1 and J is TRBJ1-2; D uncertain. Trimming shortened V by 4 bases and J by 1 base, and 7 bases separated the two germline ends. Germline V gene lookup returns CDR1 MGHDK and CDR2 SYGVNS. There are 13 residues in the CDR3. The chain's CDR3 is CASSVRGNYGYTF. CDR3 nucleotide sequence: TGTGCCAGCAGTGTCCGGGGTAACTATGGCTACACCTTC.

This clone was seen a single time. The V call is TRBV7-9, the J call TRBJ2-1, with 7 bases aligning to TRBD2. The V and J ends lost 1 base and 6 bases, in that order; junction bases with no gene match: 6. The CDR3 has 15 residues. Germline CDR1 SEHNR, CDR2 FQNEAQ (reference sequence). In DNA, the CDR3 is TGTGCCAGCAGCTTAGTAGCGGGTGCCCTCAATGAGCAGTTCTTC. Translating gives CASSLVAGALNEQFF.

The CDR3 sequence is CASSEQGATYGYTF. The CDR3 nucleotides read TGTGCCAGCAGTGAACAGGGGGCCACCTATGGCTACACCTTC. The chain links TRBV6-1 to TRBJ1-2; 8 bases match TRBD1. Unmatched junction bases numbered 3, after V lost 2 bases and J lost 4 bases. This CDR3 region has 14 residues. Germline V lookup: CDR1 MNHNS, CDR2 SASEGT.

The chain carries TRBV21-1 and TRBJ2-3; the D call in the table, TRBD2, was not verified against the DNA. TRBV21-1 is annotated as a pseudogene. CDR3 length: 17 residues. CDR3 loop: CASSQMTSGDITDTQYF. In nucleotides, the CDR3 is TGTGCCAGCAGCCAAATGACTAGCGGAGATATCACAGATACGCAGTATTTT.

This chain uses TRBV3-1 (or the pseudogene TRBV3-2) with TRBJ2-1; D may be TRBD1 (6 bases). Per the germline V gene, CDR1 is LGHDT and CDR2 is YNNKEL (reference sequence). The CDR3 consists of 12 residues. Trimming removed 0 bases from V and 10 bases from J, with 7 bases in between. CDR3 in amino acids: CASSQDQGEQFF. For the CDR3, the DNA is TGTGCCAGCAGCCAAGATCAGGGGGAGCAGTTCTTC.

The V call is TRBV7-6, the J call TRBJ2-1, with 10 bases matching TRBD2. V was pared by 0 bases and J by 1 base, with 12 bases of the junction left unmatched. The CDR3 runs to 20 residues. Germline values: CDR1 SGHVS, CDR2 FNYEAQ. The CDR3 sequence is CASSLAPPAGGIGSYNEQFF. In DNA form, the CDR3 reads TGTGCCAGCAGCTTAGCGCCCCCAGCGGGGGGGATCGGGTCCTACAATGAGCAGTTCTTC.